This section outlines one T cell receptor beta chain sequence together with its context. Other DNA sequences from this sample encode an identical CDR3 as well. Trimming stripped 4 bases from V and 8 bases from J, with 11 bases between. Per the germline V gene, CDR1 is DFQATT and CDR2 is SNEGSKA (reference sequence). This CDR3 is 11 amino acids long. Those enrolled in Seattle joined during active infection and were followed longitudinally afterward. These data originate in a study of blood T cell repertoires in COVID-19. Study-wide context: COVID-19 samples from acute and convalescent phases originated in the United States, Italy and Spain. Nucleic acid was either cDNA or gDNA, and it came from T cells, B-cell-depleted T cells, or PBMCs.

In the authors' workflow: The assay estimated nucleated cells by amplifying reference gene primers. Assay: immunoSEQ multiplex PCR; the TCRdb copy retains only in-frame clones and omits some. D and trimming were read from the DNA, whereas the V and J calls and clone size are those reported in that table. This sample has about 200,000 clones, with around 81% found just once. V usage is TRBV20-1 and J usage is TRBJ1-2, with D uncertain. The TCR was taken from a man aged 60 to 75 with COVID-19, enrolled during active disease. What was sequenced was peripheral blood. Written as DNA, the CDR3 is TGCAGTGCTACAGGCACCTACGGCTACACCTTC. Its protein product is CSATGTYGYTF.